The T cell receptor beta chain described here comes from a study of cytomegalovirus exposure and HLA in healthy donors. This clone appeared once. The PCR contained 60 Vbeta and 13 Jbeta primers. Clones were read by immunoSEQ multiplex PCR, and TCRdb kept only the in-frame ones, dropping some. The sample includes approximately 110,000 clones, roughly 70% of them seen just once. This CDR3 has 15 residues. V dropped 5 bases and J dropped 0; count of bases not matched to a gene: 5. From germline, CDR1 is SGHVS and CDR2 FQNEAQ. The sequenced sample consisted of PBMCs. V gene TRBV7-8 combines with J gene TRBJ2-3, with 7 bases that match TRBD1. The TCR sequence derives from a man aged 35 to 55 in good health and CMV-seropositive. The chain's CDR3 is CASSLRDSSTDTQYF. The CDR3 nucleotides are TGTGCCAGCAGCCTCCGGGACAGCAGCACAGATACGCAGTATTTT. The full variable domain, in which reference TRBV7-8 and TRBJ2-3 provide the parts outside the CDR3, is GAGVSQSPRYKVAKRGQDVALRCDPISGHVSLFWYQQALGQGPEFLTYFQNEAQLDKSGLPSDRFFAERPEGSVSTLKIQRTQQEDSAVYLCASSLRDSSTDTQYFGPGTRLTVL.